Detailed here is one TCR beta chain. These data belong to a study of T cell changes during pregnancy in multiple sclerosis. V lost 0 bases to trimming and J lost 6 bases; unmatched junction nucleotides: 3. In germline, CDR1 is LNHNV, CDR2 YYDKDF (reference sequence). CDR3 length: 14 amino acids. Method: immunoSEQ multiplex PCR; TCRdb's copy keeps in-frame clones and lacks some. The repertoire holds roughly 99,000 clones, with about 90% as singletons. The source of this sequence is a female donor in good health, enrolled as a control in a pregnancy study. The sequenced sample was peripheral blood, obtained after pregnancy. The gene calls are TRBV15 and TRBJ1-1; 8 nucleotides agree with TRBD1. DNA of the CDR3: TGTGCCACCAGCAGAGACCAGGGGGCGGCTGAAGCTTTCTTT. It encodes CATSRDQGAAEAFF.